This TCR beta chain was observed in a study of blood T cell repertoires in COVID-19. J gave up 5 bases and V 6 bases, and 4 bases lay outside the gene matches. This CDR3 region has 12 residues. Germline CDR1 reads SQVTM; CDR2 reads ANQGSEA. Here immunoSEQ multiplex PCR was the method, and the copy in TCRdb shows in-frame clones only, minus some. The sample carries under 130,000 clones, around 86% recorded once. The sequence was collected from a man older than 75 with acute or convalescent COVID-19. V and J are TRBV29-1 and TRBJ2-5; 9 bases align to TRBD1. The specimen was peripheral blood. The CDR3: CSVRTGEETQYF. CDR3 in DNA: TGCAGCGTCCGGACAGGGGAGGAGACCCAGTACTTC. The whole variable domain, filled in from reference TRBV29-1 and TRBJ2-5, reads SAVISQKPSRDICQRGTSLTIQCQVDSQVTMMFWYRQQPGQSLTLIATANQGSEATYESGFVIDKFPISRPNLTFSTLTVSNMSPEDSSIYLCSVRTGEETQYFGPGTRLLVL.